The rows below give T cell receptor beta chains drawn from one sample of a study of beta chain features in type 1 diabetes. TCRdb's table, derived via immunoSEQ multiplex PCR, lists solely in-frame clones and lacks some. The table shows roughly 610,000 clones, with 15% to 17% occurring only once. Sequenced sample: naive CD4+ T cells from blood. These receptors all stem from a man aged 18 to 30 in good health. The CDR3 runs from the conserved cysteine through the conserved F or W. The order of the fields is J gene, V gene, CDR3 protein.

j_gene: TRBJ1-2; v_gene: TRBV13; CDR3aa: CASSHQGLGYGYTF
j_gene: TRBJ2-7; v_gene: TRBV29-1; CDR3aa: CSVVEASYEQYF
j_gene: TRBJ2-7; v_gene: TRBV7-6; CDR3aa: CASSLNRAYEQYF
j_gene: TRBJ1-1; v_gene: TRBV4-2; CDR3aa: CASSQGQVNTEAFF
j_gene: TRBJ1-5; v_gene: TRBV2; CDR3aa: CASSWSGQPQHF
j_gene: TRBJ2-3; v_gene: TRBV7-6; CDR3aa: CASSFLAGGTDTQYF
j_gene: TRBJ1-5; v_gene: TRBV6-6; CDR3aa: CASSYSRGNQPQHF
j_gene: TRBJ2-7; v_gene: TRBV28; CDR3aa: CASSWGPKFHEQYF
j_gene: TRBJ2-3; v_gene: TRBV6-5; CDR3aa: CASSPRDSGDTQYF
j_gene: TRBJ2-3; v_gene: TRBV6-5; CDR3aa: CASSPQGKGADTQYF
j_gene: TRBJ1-5; v_gene: TRBV19; CDR3aa: CASSIDLGGNQPQHF
j_gene: TRBJ2-3; v_gene: TRBV18; CDR3aa: CASSPFGLSTDTQYF
j_gene: TRBJ1-5; v_gene: TRBV6-5; CDR3aa: CASRADFSNQPQHF
j_gene: TRBJ1-1; v_gene: TRBV19; CDR3aa: CASRDSGGAFF
j_gene: TRBJ2-3; v_gene: TRBV4-1; CDR3aa: CASSPFDRGGTDTQYF
j_gene: TRBJ2-3; v_gene: TRBV9; CDR3aa: CASSVRDGITDTQYF
j_gene: TRBJ2-7; v_gene: TRBV28; CDR3aa: CASSLGGGGSSYEQYF
j_gene: TRBJ2-1; v_gene: TRBV10-3; CDR3aa: CAISGTLEAGNEQFF
j_gene: TRBJ2-4; v_gene: TRBV18; CDR3aa: CASSPSGLAKNIQYF
j_gene: TRBJ2-7; v_gene: TRBV7-9; CDR3aa: CASSSYRDRTYEQYF
j_gene: TRBJ1-1; v_gene: TRBV2; CDR3aa: CASRQKTEAFF
j_gene: TRBJ2-5; v_gene: TRBV11-3; CDR3aa: CASSSRTGALMETQYF
j_gene: TRBJ1-2; v_gene: TRBV27; CDR3aa: CASSLSRDRNYGYTF
j_gene: TRBJ1-3; v_gene: TRBV30; CDR3aa: CAWSTNSTGFFLFSGNTIYF
j_gene: TRBJ1-1; v_gene: TRBV20-1; CDR3aa: CKIIRGTEAFF
j_gene: TRBJ2-5; v_gene: TRBV5-4; CDR3aa: CASSLSTGGIETQYF
j_gene: TRBJ1-5; v_gene: TRBV28; CDR3aa: CASIEGQLNQPQHF
j_gene: TRBJ2-1; v_gene: TRBV9; CDR3aa: CASSVEYTPYNEQFF